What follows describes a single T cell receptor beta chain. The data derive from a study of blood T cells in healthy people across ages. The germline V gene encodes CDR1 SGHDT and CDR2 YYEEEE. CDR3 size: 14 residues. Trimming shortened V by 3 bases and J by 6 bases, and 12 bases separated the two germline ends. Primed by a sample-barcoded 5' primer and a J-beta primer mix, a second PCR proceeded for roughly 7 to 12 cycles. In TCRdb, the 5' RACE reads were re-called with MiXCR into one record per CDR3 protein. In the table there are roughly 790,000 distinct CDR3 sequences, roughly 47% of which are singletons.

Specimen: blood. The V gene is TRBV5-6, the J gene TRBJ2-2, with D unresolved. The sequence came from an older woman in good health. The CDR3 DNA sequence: TGTGCCAGCAGCTCTTCCCCAGGTTCCGGGGAGCTGTTTTTT. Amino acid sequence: CASSSSPGSGELFF.